The next 18 T cell receptor beta chains were all read from a single sample in a study of beta chain features in type 1 diabetes. Study findings and constraints: The study found moderately but significantly shorter TCRB CDR3s in all four CD4+ subsets of Type 1 diabetes patients.

cDNA synthesis used the whole RNA isolate, giving expressed TCRB sequences. The protocol was immunoSEQ multiplex PCR, while the TCRdb copy is restricted to in-frame clones and leaves out a portion. The sample lists a few hundred thousand clones, around a tenth occurring once. These receptors have no known antigen. Source material: central memory CD4+ T cells from blood. Receptors originate from a man younger than 40 with type 1 diabetes.

Here the CDR3 reads CATRDTQGYEQYF. The DNA of the CDR3 is TGTGCCACCCGGGACACCCAAGGGTACGAGCAGTACTTC. This chain connects TRBV10-3 to TRBJ2-7; D may be TRBD1 (6 bases). Germline-derived CDR1 and CDR2 are ENHRY and SYGVKD. V gave up 10 bases and J gave up 4 bases, with 17 bases separating them. The CDR3 length is 13 residues.

This clone has only a few counts. This chain joins TRBV5-1 and TRBJ1-2; D unresolved. Germline V gene lookup returns CDR1 SGHRS and CDR2 YFSETQ. The length of the CDR3 is 15 residues. V was clipped by 0 bases and J by 4 bases, with 13 bases between them. CDR3 in amino acids: CASSLGVASSYGYTF. DNA of the CDR3: TGCGCCAGCAGCTTGGGGGTGGCGTCGTCCTATGGCTACACCTTC. Filled out from reference TRBV5-1 and TRBJ1-2, the complete variable domain reads KAGVTQTPRYLIKTRGQQVTLSCSPISGHRSVSWYQQTPGQGLQFLFEYFSETQRNKGNFPGRFSGRQFSNSRSEMNVSTLELGDSALYLCASSLGVASSYGYTFGSGTRLTVV.

V gene TRBV6-6 combines with J gene TRBJ2-1, with TRBD1 identical over 8 bases. The CDR3 is 14 residues long. Germline CDR1 is MNHNY and CDR2 is SVGAGI (reference sequence). V gave up 7 bases and J gave up 5 bases; unmatched junction bases: 7. CDR3 nucleotides: TGTGCCAGCATTAAGCCGGGACAGGACAATGAGCAGTTCTTC. The encoded protein is CASIKPGQDNEQFF.

The rearrangement links TRBV7-3 to TRBJ2-5; 7 nucleotides agree with TRBD2. Germline V gene sequence: CDR1 SGHTA, CDR2 FQGTGA. The junction had 14 bases not matched to a gene; V was cut back by 5 bases and J by 8 bases. CDR3 size: 15 residues. The CDR3 reads CASSRRGSGTGTQYF. CDR3 in DNA: TGTGCCAGCAGCCGGCGGGGGAGCGGAACTGGAACCCAGTACTTC.

The chain combines TRBV5-4 with TRBJ2-2; 7 positions agree with TRBD2. V trimming: 4 bases; J trimming: 7 bases; junction bases outside the gene matches: 10. Germline lookup yields CDR1 SGHNT and CDR2 YYREEE (reference sequence). The CDR3 spans 15 residues. The CDR3 DNA follows: TGTGCCAGCAGCATCGGCATGCGGGAGAGCGGGGAGCTGTTTTTT. It yields the protein CASSIGMRESGELFF.

This clone appeared a few times. The rearrangement uses TRBV5-1 and TRBJ1-1; D gene uncertain. The germline V gene encodes CDR1 SGHRS and CDR2 YFSETQ. This CDR3 is 13 amino acids long. V gave up 3 bases and J gave up 7 bases, with 13 bases separating them. The chain's CDR3 is CASSSPGRGEAFF. DNA of the CDR3: TGCGCCAGCAGCTCGCCGGGGAGAGGTGAAGCTTTCTTT. Drawing the rest from reference TRBV5-1 and TRBJ1-1, the complete variable domain is KAGVTQTPRYLIKTRGQQVTLSCSPISGHRSVSWYQQTPGQGLQFLFEYFSETQRNKGNFPGRFSGRQFSNSRSEMNVSTLELGDSALYLCASSSPGRGEAFFGQGTRLTVV.

The table lists this clone with a few counts. The chain has TRBV7-3 and TRBJ2-7; D not certain. Germline V gene lookup returns CDR1 SGHTA and CDR2 FQGTGA. The CDR3 consists of 16 residues. V lost 5 bases and J lost 3, with 20 bases in between. This chain's CDR3 is CASSPDRWAIDYEQYF. CDR3 DNA: TGTGCCAGCAGCCCCGACCGTTGGGCCATCGACTACGAGCAGTACTTC.

The chain recombines TRBV19 with TRBJ1-1; D is undetermined. This CDR3 has 12 amino acids. CDR1 and CDR2 (germline): LNHDA, SQIVND (reference sequence). V lost 10 bases and J 4 bases, leaving 13 bases between the germline ends. CDR3 sequence reads: CATTEWGTEAFF. Here the CDR3 DNA reads TGTGCCACCACCGAATGGGGCACTGAAGCTTTCTTT.

J is TRBJ2-7 and V is TRBV6-5; 11 positions match TRBD1. The germline gives CDR1 MNHEY, CDR2 SVGAGI. The CDR3 sequence is 15 residues long. V lost 5 bases, J lost 2 bases, and 5 bases stayed unmatched. CDR3 bases: TGTGCCAGCAGTAGATTGGGACAGGGGGCCTACGAGCAGTACTTC. Translation gives CASSRLGQGAYEQYF.

CDR3 coding DNA: TGTGCCAGCAGCTCCGATTACTCCACTGAAGCTTTCTTT. Amino acid sequence: CASSSDYSTEAFF. V and J are TRBV11-2 and TRBJ1-1; the D is unclear. Trimming pared 4 bases from V and 4 bases from J, leaving 10 bases between. Germline V CDR1 and CDR2: SGHAT, FQNNGV. The CDR3 loop spans 13 amino acids. The full variable domain, completed using reference TRBV11-2 and TRBJ1-1, is EAGVAQSPRYKIIEKRQSVAFWCNPISGHATLYWYQQILGQGPKLLIQFQNNGVVDDSQLPKDRFSAERLKGVDSTLKIQPAKLEDSAVYLCASSSDYSTEAFFGQGTRLTVV.

Many counts were recorded for this clone. The CDR3 reads CAILTHDTEAFF. The CDR3 DNA sequence: TGTGCCATCCTTACTCACGACACTGAAGCTTTCTTT. The chain couples TRBV10-3 to TRBJ1-1; no clear D gene. With 8 bases removed from V and 3 bases from J, the gap between germline ends came to 10 bases. The CDR3 has 12 amino acids. Per germline, CDR1 ENHRY and CDR2 SYGVKD.

On this clone itself: This sample also contains other DNA sequences that code for the same CDR3. The chain couples TRBV18 to TRBJ2-1, with D tentatively TRBD1 (5 bases). Deletions cut 6 bases from V and 5 bases from J, with 11 bases between. The germline V gene has CDR1 KGHSH and CDR2 LQKENI. The CDR3 has 13 residues. The CDR3 nucleotides are TGTGCCAGCTCTCGAGACAGAGACAATGAGCAGTTCTTC. As protein: CASSRDRDNEQFF.

This clone was picked up a small number of times. At one of its ends the junction is not consistent with the germline gene, which may arise from a read error. This chain uses TRBV5-4 with TRBJ2-1; 9 bases fit TRBD2. CDR1 SGHNT and CDR2 YYREEE come from the germline V gene (reference sequence). This CDR3 is 18 amino acids long. In DNA, the CDR3 is TGCGCCAGCAGCCAAGGGACGCCGAGATCGACTAGCGGCAATGAGCAGTTCTTC. This codes for CASSQGTPRSTSGNEQFF.

The table lists this clone with a few counts. This chain connects TRBV11-3 to TRBJ2-2, with D possibly being TRBD2 (5 bases). The germline CDR1 and CDR2 sequences are SGHNT and YENEEA. This CDR3 has 15 amino acids. The V end was cut by 1 base, the J end by 0 bases, with 6 bases between. DNA for the CDR3: TGTGCCAGCAGCTTAGGAGGGTCGAACACCGGGGAGCTGTTTTTT. Translating gives CASSLGGSNTGELFF.

This chain joins TRBV7-3 and TRBJ2-2; the match to TRBD1 covers 7 bases. With 4 bases clipped from V and 4 bases from J, the junction kept 6 bases outside the gene matches. Germline-derived CDR1 and CDR2 are SGHTA and FQGTGA. The CDR3 runs 15 residues. Written as DNA, the CDR3 is TGTGCCAGCAGCTCAGGACAGGCGGGCACCGGGGAGCTGTTTTTT. Translation gives CASSSGQAGTGELFF.

The rearrangement joins TRBV7-9 to TRBJ2-7, with 13 bases identical to TRBD2. Germline-derived CDR1 and CDR2 are SEHNR and FQNEAQ (reference sequence). The V and J ends lost 4 bases and 3 bases, in that order; junction bases with no gene match: 3. The CDR3 spans 15 residues. The DNA of the CDR3 is TGTGCCAGCAGCTACCGACTAGCGGGAGGCTACGAGCAGTACTTC. As protein: CASSYRLAGGYEQYF.

V usage is TRBV7-8 and J usage is TRBJ1-5; no clear D gene. The length of the CDR3 is 13 residues. The germline CDR1 and CDR2 sequences are SGHVS and FQNEAQ. V was clipped by 0 bases and J by 6 bases, with 6 bases between them. The CDR3 protein is CASSLAVAQPQHF. CDR3 nucleotide sequence: TGTGCCAGCAGCTTAGCAGTGGCTCAGCCCCAGCATTTT.

V is TRBV7-9 and J is TRBJ1-2, with TRBD1 matching over 10 bases. The CDR3 length is 15 residues. Germline V lookup: CDR1 SEHNR, CDR2 FQNEAQ (reference sequence). V shed 5 bases and J 5 bases; nucleotides not matched to a gene: 8. This chain's CDR3 is CASSRDRGKGYGYTF. CDR3 nucleotides: TGTGCCAGCAGCCGGGACAGGGGAAAAGGGTATGGCTACACCTTC.